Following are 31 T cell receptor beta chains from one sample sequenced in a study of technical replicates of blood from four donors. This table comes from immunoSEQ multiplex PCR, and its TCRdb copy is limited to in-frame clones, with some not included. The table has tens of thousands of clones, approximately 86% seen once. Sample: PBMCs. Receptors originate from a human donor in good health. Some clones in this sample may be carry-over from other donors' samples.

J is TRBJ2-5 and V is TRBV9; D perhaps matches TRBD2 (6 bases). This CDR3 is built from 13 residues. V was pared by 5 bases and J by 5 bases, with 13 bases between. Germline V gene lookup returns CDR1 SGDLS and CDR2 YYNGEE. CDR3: CASSPGSRETQYF. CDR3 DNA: TGTGCCAGCAGTCCCGGGAGCCGGGAGACCCAGTACTTC.

CDR3 sequence reads: CASSDRDRVGGEQFF. The CDR3 DNA is TGTGCCAGCAGTGACCGGGACAGGGTCGGAGGTGAGCAGTTCTTC. V usage is TRBV27 and J usage is TRBJ2-1; 9 nucleotides align to TRBD1. The CDR3 is 15 residues long. V was pared by 5 bases and J by 9 bases, with 11 bases of the junction left unmatched. Germline values: CDR1 MNHEY, CDR2 SMNVEV (reference sequence).

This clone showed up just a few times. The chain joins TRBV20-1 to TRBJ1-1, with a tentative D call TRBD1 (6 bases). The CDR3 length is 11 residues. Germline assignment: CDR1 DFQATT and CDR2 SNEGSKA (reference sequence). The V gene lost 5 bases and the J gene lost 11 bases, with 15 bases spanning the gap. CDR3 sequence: CSAWTALRAFF. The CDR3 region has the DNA TGCAGTGCTTGGACAGCGCTGCGGGCTTTCTTT.

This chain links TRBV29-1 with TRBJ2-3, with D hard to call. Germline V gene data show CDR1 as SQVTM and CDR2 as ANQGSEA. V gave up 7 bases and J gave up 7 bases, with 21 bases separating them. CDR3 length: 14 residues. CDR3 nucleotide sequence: TGCAGCGCCGAACTGTCCTTCCCCCATAATACGCAGTATTTT. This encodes CSAELSFPHNTQYF.

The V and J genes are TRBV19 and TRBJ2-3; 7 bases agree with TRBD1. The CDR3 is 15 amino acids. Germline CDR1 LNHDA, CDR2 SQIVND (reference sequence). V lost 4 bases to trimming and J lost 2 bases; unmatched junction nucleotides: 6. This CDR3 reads CASSTRDRITDTQYF. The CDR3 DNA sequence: TGTGCCAGTAGTACAAGGGACAGAATCACAGATACGCAGTATTTT.

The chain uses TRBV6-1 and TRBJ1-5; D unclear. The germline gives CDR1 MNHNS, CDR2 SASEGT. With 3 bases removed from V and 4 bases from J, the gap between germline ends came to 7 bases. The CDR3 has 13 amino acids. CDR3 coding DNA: TGTGCCAGCAGTGAGTTTCAGAATCAGCCCCAGCATTTT. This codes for CASSEFQNQPQHF.

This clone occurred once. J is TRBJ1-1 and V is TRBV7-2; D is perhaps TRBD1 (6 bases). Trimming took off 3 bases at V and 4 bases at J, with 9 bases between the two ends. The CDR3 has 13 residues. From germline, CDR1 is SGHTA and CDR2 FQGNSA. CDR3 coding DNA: TGTGCCAGCAGCTTTCAGGGGACCACTGAAGCTTTCTTT. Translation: CASSFQGTTEAFF.

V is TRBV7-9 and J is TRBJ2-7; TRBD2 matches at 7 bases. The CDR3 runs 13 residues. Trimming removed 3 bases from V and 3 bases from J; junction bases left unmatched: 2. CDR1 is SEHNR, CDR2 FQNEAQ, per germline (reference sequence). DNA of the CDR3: TGTGCCAGCAGCTTGCCGGGGGGCTACGAGCAGTACTTC. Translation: CASSLPGGYEQYF.

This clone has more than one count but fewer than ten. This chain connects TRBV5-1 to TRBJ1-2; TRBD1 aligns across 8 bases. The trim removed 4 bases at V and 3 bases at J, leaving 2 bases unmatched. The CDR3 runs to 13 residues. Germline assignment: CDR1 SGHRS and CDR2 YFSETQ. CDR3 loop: CASSPGQDYGYTF. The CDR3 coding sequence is TGCGCCAGCAGCCCGGGACAGGACTATGGCTACACCTTC.

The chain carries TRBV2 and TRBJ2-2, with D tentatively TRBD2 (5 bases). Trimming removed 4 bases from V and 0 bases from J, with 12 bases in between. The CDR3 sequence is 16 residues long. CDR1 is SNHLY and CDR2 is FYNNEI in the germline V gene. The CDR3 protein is CASSGTGFANTGELFF. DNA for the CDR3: TGTGCCAGCAGTGGTACGGGATTCGCGAACACCGGGGAGCTGTTTTTT. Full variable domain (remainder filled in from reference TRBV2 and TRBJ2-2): EPEVTQTPSHQVTQMGQEVILRCVPISNHLYFYWYRQILGQKVEFLVSFYNNEISEKSEIFDDQFSVERPDGSNFTLKIRSTKLEDSAMYFCASSGTGFANTGELFFGEGSRLTVL.

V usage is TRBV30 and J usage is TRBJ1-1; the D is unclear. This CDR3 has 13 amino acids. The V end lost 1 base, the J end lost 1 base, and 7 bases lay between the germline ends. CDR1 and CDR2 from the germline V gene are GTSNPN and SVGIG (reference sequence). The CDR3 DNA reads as TGTGCCTGGAGTGAACAACCGAACACTGAAGCTTTCTTT. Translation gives CAWSEQPNTEAFF.

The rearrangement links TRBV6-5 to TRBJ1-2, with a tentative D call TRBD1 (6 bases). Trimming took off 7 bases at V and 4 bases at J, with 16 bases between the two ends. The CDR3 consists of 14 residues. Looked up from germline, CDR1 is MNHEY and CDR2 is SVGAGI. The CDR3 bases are TGTGCCAGCACGTCAGGGGTTGGTGGCTATGGCTACACCTTC. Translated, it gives CASTSGVGGYGYTF.

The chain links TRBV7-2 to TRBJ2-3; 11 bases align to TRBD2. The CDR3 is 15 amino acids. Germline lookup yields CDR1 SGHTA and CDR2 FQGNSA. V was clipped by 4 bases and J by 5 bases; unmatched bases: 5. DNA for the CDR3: TGTGCCAGCAGCTCGGGACTAGCGGTGCAAGATACGCAGTATTTT. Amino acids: CASSSGLAVQDTQYF.

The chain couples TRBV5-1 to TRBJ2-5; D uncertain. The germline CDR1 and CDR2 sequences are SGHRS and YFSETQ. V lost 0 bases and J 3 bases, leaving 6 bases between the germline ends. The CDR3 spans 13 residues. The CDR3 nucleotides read TGCGCCAGCAGCTTGGGAGGCAAAGAGACCCAGTACTTC. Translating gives CASSLGGKETQYF. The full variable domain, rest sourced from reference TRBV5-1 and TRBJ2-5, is KAGVTQTPRYLIKTRGQQVTLSCSPISGHRSVSWYQQTPGQGLQFLFEYFSETQRNKGNFPGRFSGRQFSNSRSEMNVSTLELGDSALYLCASSLGGKETQYFGPGTRLLVL.

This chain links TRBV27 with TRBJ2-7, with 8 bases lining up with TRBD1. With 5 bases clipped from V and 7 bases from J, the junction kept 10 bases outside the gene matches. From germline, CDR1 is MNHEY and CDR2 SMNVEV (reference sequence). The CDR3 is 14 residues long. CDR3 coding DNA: TGTGCCAGCAGTCCCCCAGGGGGCGCGTGGGAGCAGTACTTC. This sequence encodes CASSPPGGAWEQYF.

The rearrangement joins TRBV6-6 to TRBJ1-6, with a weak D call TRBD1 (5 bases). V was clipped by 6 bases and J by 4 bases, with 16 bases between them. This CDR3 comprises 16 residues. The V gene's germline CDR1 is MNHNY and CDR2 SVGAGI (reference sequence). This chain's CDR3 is CASRPPGGGYNSPLHF. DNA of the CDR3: TGTGCCAGCAGGCCCCCCGGGGGGGGGTATAATTCACCCCTCCACTTT.

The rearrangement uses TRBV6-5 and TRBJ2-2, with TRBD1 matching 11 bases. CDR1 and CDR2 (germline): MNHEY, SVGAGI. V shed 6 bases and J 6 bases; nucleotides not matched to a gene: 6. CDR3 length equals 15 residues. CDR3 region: CASRTRTGGSGELFF. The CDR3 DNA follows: TGTGCCAGCAGGACAAGGACAGGGGGCTCCGGGGAGCTGTTTTTT.

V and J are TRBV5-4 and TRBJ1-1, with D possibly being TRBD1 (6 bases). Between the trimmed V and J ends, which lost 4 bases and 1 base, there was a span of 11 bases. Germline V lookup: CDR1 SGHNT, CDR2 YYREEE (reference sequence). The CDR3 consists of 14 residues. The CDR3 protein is CASSTDRTNTEAFF. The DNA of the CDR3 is TGTGCCAGCAGCACGGACAGAACGAACACTGAAGCTTTCTTT.

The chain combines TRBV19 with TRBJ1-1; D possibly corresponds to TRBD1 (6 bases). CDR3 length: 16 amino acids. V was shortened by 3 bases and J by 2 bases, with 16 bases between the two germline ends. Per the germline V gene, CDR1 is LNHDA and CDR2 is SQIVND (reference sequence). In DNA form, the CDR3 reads TGTGCCAGTAGTATCCCGGCGGGGGCCAAAAACACTGAAGCTTTCTTT. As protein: CASSIPAGAKNTEAFF.

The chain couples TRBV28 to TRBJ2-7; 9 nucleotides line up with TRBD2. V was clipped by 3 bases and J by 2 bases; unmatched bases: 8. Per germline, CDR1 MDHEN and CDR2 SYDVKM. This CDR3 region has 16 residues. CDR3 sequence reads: CASSFTLAGLTYEQYF. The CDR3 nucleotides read TGTGCCAGCAGTTTTACCCTAGCGGGGCTAACCTACGAGCAGTACTTC.

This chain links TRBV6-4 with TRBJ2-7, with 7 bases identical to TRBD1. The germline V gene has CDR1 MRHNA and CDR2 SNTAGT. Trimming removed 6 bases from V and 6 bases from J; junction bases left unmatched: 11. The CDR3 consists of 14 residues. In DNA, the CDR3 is TGTGCCAGCAGAGAAGCCCGGGACAGTGGCGAGCAGTACTTC. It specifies CASREARDSGEQYF.

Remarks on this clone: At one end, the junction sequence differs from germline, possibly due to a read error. CDR3 nucleotides: TGTGCCAGCAGCCTAGCGGGCCTCTCCTACAATGAGCAGTTCTTC. Protein: CASSLAGLSYNEQFF. The chain uses TRBV7-9 and TRBJ2-1; TRBD2 aligns across 8 bases. Germline V gene data show CDR1 as SEHNR and CDR2 as FQNEAQ (reference sequence). There are 15 residues in the CDR3.

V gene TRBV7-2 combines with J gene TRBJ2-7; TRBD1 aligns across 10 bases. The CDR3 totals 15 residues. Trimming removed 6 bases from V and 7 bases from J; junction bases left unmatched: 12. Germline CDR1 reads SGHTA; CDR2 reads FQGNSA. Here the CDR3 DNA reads TGTGCCAGCAGTCTTACCGGGACAGGGGTCCAGGAGCAGTACTTC. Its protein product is CASSLTGTGVQEQYF.

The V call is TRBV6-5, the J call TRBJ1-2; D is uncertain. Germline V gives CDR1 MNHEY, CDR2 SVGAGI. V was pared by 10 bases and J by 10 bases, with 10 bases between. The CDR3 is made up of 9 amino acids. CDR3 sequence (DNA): TGTGCCAACTCGCCCCTCTACACCTTC. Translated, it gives CANSPLYTF.

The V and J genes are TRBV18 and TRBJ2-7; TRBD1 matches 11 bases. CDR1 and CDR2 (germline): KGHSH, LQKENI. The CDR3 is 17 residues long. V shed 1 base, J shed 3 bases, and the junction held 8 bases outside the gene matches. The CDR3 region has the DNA TGTGCCAGCTCACCACTCTCAGCCGGGACAGGGGGCTACGAGCAGTACTTC. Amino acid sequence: CASSPLSAGTGGYEQYF.

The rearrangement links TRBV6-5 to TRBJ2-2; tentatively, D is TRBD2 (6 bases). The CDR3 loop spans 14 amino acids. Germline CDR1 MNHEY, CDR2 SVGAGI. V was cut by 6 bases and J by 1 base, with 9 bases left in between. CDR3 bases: TGTGCCAGCAGAACGGAGGGGAACACCGGGGAGCTGTTTTTT. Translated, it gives CASRTEGNTGELFF.

The CDR3 DNA reads as TGTGCCAGCAGTGCGGACAGGGGTTACGGCTCTGGAAACACCATATATTTT. Amino acid sequence: CASSADRGYGSGNTIYF. The chain is built from TRBV2 and TRBJ1-3; TRBD1 matches 9 bases. V shed 4 bases and J 0 bases; nucleotides not matched to a gene: 7. Germline V lookup: CDR1 SNHLY, CDR2 FYNNEI. The CDR3 runs 17 residues.

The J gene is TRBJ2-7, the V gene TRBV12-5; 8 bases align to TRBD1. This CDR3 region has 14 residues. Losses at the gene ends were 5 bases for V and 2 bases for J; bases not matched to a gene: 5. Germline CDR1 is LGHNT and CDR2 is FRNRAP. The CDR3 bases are TGTGCTAGTGGTACCCCGGGACAGGCCTACGAGCAGTACTTC. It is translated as CASGTPGQAYEQYF.

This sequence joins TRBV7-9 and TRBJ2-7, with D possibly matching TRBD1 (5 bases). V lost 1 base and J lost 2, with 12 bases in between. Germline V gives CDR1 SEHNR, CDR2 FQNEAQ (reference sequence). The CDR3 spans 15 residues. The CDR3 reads CASSLGQPTTYEQYF. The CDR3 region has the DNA TGTGCCAGCAGCTTAGGACAGCCGACGACCTACGAGCAGTACTTC.

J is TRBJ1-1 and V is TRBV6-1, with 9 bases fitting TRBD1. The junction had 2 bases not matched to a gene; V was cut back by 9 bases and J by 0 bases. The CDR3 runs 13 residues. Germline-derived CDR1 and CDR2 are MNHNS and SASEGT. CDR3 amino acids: CASGQGMNTEAFF. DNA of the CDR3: TGTGCCAGTGGACAGGGGATGAACACTGAAGCTTTCTTT.

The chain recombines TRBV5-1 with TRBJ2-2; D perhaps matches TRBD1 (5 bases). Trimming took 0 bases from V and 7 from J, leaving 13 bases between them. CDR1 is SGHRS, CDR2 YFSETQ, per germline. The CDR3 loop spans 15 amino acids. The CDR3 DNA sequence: TGCGCCAGCAGCTTGGTAGCAGGGCGTATCGGGGAGCTGTTTTTT. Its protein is CASSLVAGRIGELFF. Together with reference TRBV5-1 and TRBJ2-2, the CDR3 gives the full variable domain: KAGVTQTPRYLIKTRGQQVTLSCSPISGHRSVSWYQQTPGQGLQFLFEYFSETQRNKGNFPGRFSGRQFSNSRSEMNVSTLELGDSALYLCASSLVAGRIGELFFGEGSRLTVL.